Listed below are T cell receptor beta chains from one sample, sequenced in a study of beta chain features in type 1 diabetes. The data were produced by immunoSEQ multiplex PCR, yet TCRdb's version contains in-frame clones alone and is incomplete. The repertoire holds nearly 350,000 clones, with 8% as singletons. The sequenced sample consisted of central memory CD4+ T cells from blood. These receptors all stem from a woman in her late teens or twenties in good health. Both conserved end residues are part of each CDR3. Fields, in order: clone size, V gene, J gene, D gene, CDR3 DNA, CDR3 protein. The D gene is left open where the match is weak. Some rows have no size entry. The others give once, few or many, or a class for an expanded clone.

few	TRBV13	TRBJ2-3	.	TGTGCCAGCAGCTTAGGACTAGCACCTAGCACAGATACGCAGTATTTT	CASSLGLAPSTDTQYF
many	TRBV11-2	TRBJ1-5	.	TGTGCCAGCAGCTTAATCAGGGATCAGCCCCAGCATTTT	CASSLIRDQPQHF
.	TRBV2	TRBJ1-5	.	TGTGCCAGCAGTGCAAGTAATAGCAATCAGCCCCAGCATTTT	CASSASNSNQPQHF
.	TRBV7-9	TRBJ1-2	.	TGTGCCGCCGAGCGGGGCACCAACTATGGCTACACCTTC	CAAERGTNYGYTF
.	TRBV6-1	TRBJ2-1	.	TGTGCCAGCAGCGAGGGCGTTAGTGAGTTCTTC	CASSEGVSEFF
few	TRBV13	TRBJ2-5	TRBD2	TGTGCCAGCAGCTTATACCTAGCGGGAGACTTGGAGACCCAGTACTTC	CASSLYLAGDLETQYF
few	TRBV7-2	TRBJ2-7	.	TGTGCCAGCAGCTTAATGGTCTCCTACGAGCAGTACTTC	CASSLMVSYEQYF
few	TRBV4-2	TRBJ1-4	.	TGTGCCAGCAGCCAAGGAACCCGGTATCGTTCGGCCGGCGGTGAAAAACTGTTTTTT	CASSQGTRYRSAGGEKLFF
few	TRBV7-2	TRBJ2-3	TRBD2	TGTGCCAGCAGCCCTGGACTAGCGGGAGGTCGTACGCAGTATTTT	CASSPGLAGGRTQYF
.	TRBV4-3	TRBJ1-2	.	TGCGCCAGCAGCCAAGATTCGCGGGGTGAAGGCTACACCTTC	CASSQDSRGEGYTF
many	TRBV10-3	TRBJ2-1	.	TGTGCCATCAGTGAAATCGGGCAGGGTGATAGAGATGAGCAGTTCTTC	CAISEIGQGDRDEQFF
few	TRBV5-1	TRBJ1-2	.	TGCGCCAGCAGCCCACGGGCCGGGGAGAATTCCAATGGCTACACCTTC	CASSPRAGENSNGYTF
few	TRBV29-1	TRBJ2-7	.	TGCAGCGCAAGGGGGAGCGGCGGAGGTAACTACGAGCAGTACTTC	CSARGSGGGNYEQYF
.	TRBV19	TRBJ2-7	.	TGTGCCAGTAGCGGGAGCGCCATGAACTCCTACGAGCAGTACTTC	CASSGSAMNSYEQYF
few	TRBV19	TRBJ1-2	TRBD1	TGTGCCAGTACCCGGACAGGGGCTAACTATGGCTACACCTTC	CASTRTGANYGYTF
few	TRBV5-1	TRBJ1-1	TRBD1	TGCGCCAGCATACCGGGACAGGGAGGTACTGAAGCTTTCTTT	CASIPGQGGTEAFF
few	TRBV15	TRBJ2-7	TRBD2	TGTGCCACCAGCAGAGCAGGGACTAGCGGGAGCTACGAGCAGTACTTC	CATSRAGTSGSYEQYF
.	TRBV5-6	TRBJ2-2	TRBD1	TGTGCCAGCAGCCCGGGACAGGTGAACACCGGGGAGCTGTTTTTT	CASSPGQVNTGELFF
.	TRBV4-3	TRBJ2-7	TRBD2	TGCGCCAGCAGCCAAGATGCAGGGACTAGAGGCGAGCAGTACTTC	CASSQDAGTRGEQYF
few	TRBV29-1	TRBJ2-5	.	TGCAGCGTTCTAGACCAAGAGACCCAGTACTTC	CSVLDQETQYF
few	TRBV4-3	TRBJ1-4	.	TGCGCCAGCAGCCAAGGGGGGGGGAAAAAACTGTTTTTT	CASSQGGGKKLFF
many	TRBV4-3	TRBJ1-1	.	TGCGCCAGCAGCCGGGGGGCAGGACTGAACACTGAAGCTTTCTTT	CASSRGAGLNTEAFF
few	TRBV14	TRBJ1-5	.	TGTGCCAGCAGCCAGGGTAATCAGCCCCAGCATTTT	CASSQGNQPQHF
many	TRBV10-3	TRBJ2-2	.	TGTGCCATCAGGGAGGATGCCGGGGAGCTGTTTTTT	CAIREDAGELFF
.	TRBV9	TRBJ2-3	TRBD2	TGTGCCAGCAGCGTTCAGGCTAGCGGGAGTGCAGATACGCAGTATTTT	CASSVQASGSADTQYF
.	TRBV5-1	TRBJ2-1	TRBD2	TGCGCCAGCAGCCAAGATGTCGGGAGGGCCTTTGTTGAGCAGTTCTTC	CASSQDVGRAFVEQFF